A single sample gave rise to the 21 T cell receptor beta chains below, sequenced in a study of blood T cell repertoires in COVID-19. Generated by immunoSEQ multiplex PCR, the TCRdb table keeps only in-frame clones and is missing some. The repertoire has some 290,000 clones, around 90% of them found once; the top ten carry over 2%. Sample: peripheral blood. The receptors here all came from a woman in her forties or fifties who had recovered from COVID-19.

The gene calls are TRBV15 and TRBJ1-1; TRBD1 is a possible D gene (5 bases). V was clipped by 7 bases and J by 1 base, with 13 bases between them. CDR3 length: 14 residues. Per germline, CDR1 LNHNV and CDR2 YYDKDF (reference sequence). CDR3 nucleotides: TGTGCCACCACACTAAGGGGAAAGAACACTGAAGCTTTCTTT. It translates to CATTLRGKNTEAFF.

V usage is TRBV6-6 and J usage is TRBJ1-6; no reliable D call. This CDR3 contains 14 residues. Germline-derived CDR1 and CDR2 are MNHNY and SVGAGI (reference sequence). V shed 2 bases and J shed 8 bases, with 10 bases lying between them. DNA of the CDR3: TGTGCCAGCAGTTACGTTCCAGGATATTCACCCCTCCACTTT. It yields the protein CASSYVPGYSPLHF.

V is TRBV28 and J is TRBJ1-1; 9 positions agree with TRBD1. CDR3 length equals 13 residues. From germline, CDR1 is MDHEN and CDR2 SYDVKM. J was trimmed by 11 bases and V by 5 bases; bases with no gene match: 9. CDR3 region: CASSLGTGSYAFF. CDR3 DNA: TGTGCCAGCAGTCTGGGGACAGGGTCTTACGCTTTCTTT.

The chain combines TRBV6-5 with TRBJ2-7, with TRBD1 matching over 10 bases. The CDR3 is 14 residues long. Germline CDR1 and CDR2: MNHEY and SVGAGI. Losses at the gene ends were 7 bases for V and 3 bases for J; bases not matched to a gene: 6. CDR3 DNA: TGTGCCAGCACCGGTTGGGACAGGGGCTACGAGCAGTACTTC. Translation gives CASTGWDRGYEQYF.

The V and J genes are TRBV11-1 and TRBJ2-2, with no clear D. The CDR3 contains 13 residues. V lost 2 bases to trimming and J lost 6 bases, with 7 bases between them. The germline V gene has CDR1 SGHAT and CDR2 FQDESV (reference sequence). CDR3 in DNA: TGTGCCAGCAGCTTATATCGCGCCGGGGAGCTGTTTTTT. Translated: CASSLYRAGELFF.

The rearrangement joins TRBV24-1 to TRBJ2-5, with D perhaps matching TRBD1 (6 bases). The CDR3 length is 12 residues. Germline values: CDR1 KGHDR, CDR2 SFDVKD. V lost 1 base to trimming and J lost 7 bases, with 6 bases between them. The CDR3 loop is CATSDLQGTQYF. The CDR3 region has the DNA TGTGCCACCAGTGATTTACAGGGGACCCAGTACTTC.

This rearrangement joins TRBV29-1 to TRBJ1-2; TRBD1 matches at 10 bases. The V and J ends lost 4 bases and 6 bases, in that order; junction bases with no gene match: 14. CDR1 is SQVTM and CDR2 is ANQGSEA in the germline V gene. The length of the CDR3 is 16 residues. The CDR3 sequence: CSVVGGQGSERDGYTF. The DNA of the CDR3 is TGCAGCGTTGTAGGGGGACAGGGGAGTGAAAGGGATGGCTACACCTTC.

The chain combines TRBV7-3 with TRBJ2-2; D is unresolved. Germline loops: CDR1 SGHTA, CDR2 FQGTGA. The CDR3 consists of 12 residues. V lost 2 bases and J lost 8, with 6 bases in between. The CDR3 bases are TGTGCCAGCAGCTTAGATAGAGGGGAGCTGTTTTTT. This translates into CASSLDRGELFF. The variable domain in full, completed from reference TRBV7-3 and TRBJ2-2, reads GAGVSQTPSNKVTEKGKYVELRCDPISGHTALYWYRQSLGQGPEFLIYFQGTGAADDSGLPNDRFFAVRPEGSVSTLKIQRTERGDSAVYLCASSLDRGELFFGEGSRLTVL.

The chain links TRBV19 to TRBJ1-5; TRBD1 might be the D (6 bases). The V gene lost 2 bases and the J gene lost 0 bases, with 11 bases spanning the gap. Germline lookup yields CDR1 LNHDA and CDR2 SQIVND (reference sequence). CDR3 length: 16 residues. The CDR3 is CASSIITGNSNQPQHF. The CDR3, as DNA: TGTGCCAGTAGTATAATAACAGGGAATAGCAATCAGCCCCAGCATTTT.

J is TRBJ2-1 and V is TRBV7-9, with 10 bases aligning to TRBD2. V trimming: 5 bases; J trimming: 7 bases; junction bases outside the gene matches: 8. The germline CDR1 and CDR2 sequences are SEHNR and FQNEAQ (reference sequence). CDR3 length equals 15 residues. Here the CDR3 DNA reads TGTGCCAGCAGCATGGTAGCGGGAGGCCGTAATGAGCAGTTCTTC. This codes for CASSMVAGGRNEQFF.

The chain combines TRBV23-1 with TRBJ1-1; D remains ambiguous. TRBV23-1 counts as an open reading frame of uncertain function. Deletions cut 4 bases from V and 2 bases from J, with 11 bases between. The CDR3 is made up of 14 amino acids. The CDR3 sequence: CASSRRTPNTEAFF. The CDR3 bases are TGCGCCAGCAGTCGCCGTACTCCTAACACTGAAGCTTTCTTT.

This chain uses TRBV6-1 with TRBJ2-7; tentatively, D is TRBD2 (5 bases). V lost 8 bases and J lost 4, with 6 bases in between. Germline CDR1 MNHNS, CDR2 SASEGT. The CDR3 has 10 residues. This chain's CDR3 is CASGRYEQYF. CDR3 nucleotides: TGTGCCAGCGGGAGATACGAGCAGTACTTC.

J is TRBJ2-7 and V is TRBV7-2; 12 bases align to TRBD2. Germline V gene sequence: CDR1 SGHTA, CDR2 FQGNSA. The CDR3 has 15 amino acids. V lost 5 bases and J lost 5; bases outside the gene matches: 7. The DNA of the CDR3 is TGTGCCAGCAGCCACCGACTAGCGGGAGCTCACGAGCAGTACTTC. It codes for CASSHRLAGAHEQYF.

The chain has TRBV27 and TRBJ1-2, with 9 bases fitting TRBD1. The CDR3 consists of 16 residues. Germline V gives CDR1 MNHEY, CDR2 SMNVEV (reference sequence). V lost 4 bases and J lost 0; bases outside the gene matches: 6. DNA for the CDR3: TGTGCCAGCAGTTCCGCTGGACAGGGGTCTAACTATGGCTACACCTTC. Its translation is CASSSAGQGSNYGYTF.

The rearrangement links TRBV5-8 to TRBJ2-2, with D perhaps TRBD2 (6 bases). V shed 3 bases and J shed 0 bases, with 9 bases lying between them. Germline assignment: CDR1 SGHTS and CDR2 YDEGEE. This CDR3 is built from 15 residues. CDR3 residues: CASSSGTANTGELFF. The CDR3 DNA sequence: TGTGCCAGCAGCTCGGGGACTGCGAACACCGGGGAGCTGTTTTTT.

The chain links TRBV5-5 to TRBJ1-3; D possibly corresponds to TRBD1 (5 bases). There are 16 residues in the CDR3. The ends were cut back, 0 bases at V and 0 bases at J, with 10 bases in the middle. CDR1 and CDR2 (germline): SGHKS, YYEKEE (reference sequence). The CDR3, as DNA: TGTGCCAGCAGCTTGGAGGGGTACGGCTCTGGAAACACCATATATTTT. Translation: CASSLEGYGSGNTIYF. Based on the CDR3 plus reference TRBV5-5 and TRBJ1-3, the full variable domain is DAGVTQSPTHLIKTRGQQVTLRCSPISGHKSVSWYQQVLGQGPQFIFQYYEKEERGRGNFPDRFSARQFPNYSSELNVNALLLGDSALYLCASSLEGYGSGNTIYFGEGSWLTVV.

The rearrangement joins TRBV5-6 to TRBJ2-7; 8 positions match TRBD2. From germline, CDR1 is SGHDT and CDR2 YYEEEE. Trimming at V came to 1 base and at J to 7 bases, leaving 7 bases not matched to a gene. CDR3 size: 14 residues. In DNA, the CDR3 is TGTGCCAGCAGCTTGTCTAGCGGGTCCCTGGAGCAGTACTTC. Translated, it gives CASSLSSGSLEQYF.

The chain employs TRBV6-2 or TRBV6-3 and TRBJ1-1, with TRBD1 as a possible D gene (5 bases). The CDR3 has 18 amino acids. With 2 bases removed from V and 1 base from J, the gap between germline ends came to 20 bases. Germline loops: CDR1 MNHEY, CDR2 SVGEGT. CDR3 sequence (DNA): TGTGCCAGCAGTTACATTTTCCCCAGGGTTGGCAGGAACACTGAAGCTTTCTTT. Its translation: CASSYIFPRVGRNTEAFF.

The V gene is TRBV1, the J gene TRBJ2-3; the tabulated D call, TRBD2, remains unverified against the DNA. TRBV1 is a pseudogene locus. The CDR3 runs to 15 residues. In nucleotides, the CDR3 is TGCACCAGCAGCGGGGCTAGCGGGGACACAGATACGCAGTATTTT. Translating gives CTSSGASGDTDTQYF.

The genes are TRBV20-1 and TRBJ1-2, with 7 bases fitting TRBD1. With 3 bases clipped from V and 6 bases from J, the junction kept 4 bases outside the gene matches. Germline CDR1 is DFQATT and CDR2 is SNEGSKA (reference sequence). This CDR3 has 12 amino acids. The CDR3 sequence is CSASGDSDGYTF. CDR3 nucleotide sequence: TGCAGTGCTAGTGGGGACAGCGATGGCTACACCTTC.

The chain is built from TRBV3-1 (or the pseudogene TRBV3-2) and TRBJ1-2, with D tentatively TRBD1 (6 bases). This CDR3 has 16 amino acids. V lost 3 bases, J lost 4 bases, and 18 bases lay in between. Germline V lookup: CDR1 LGHDT, CDR2 YNNKEL (reference sequence). The DNA of the CDR3 is TGTGCCAGCAGCCATTTAAGACAGGCCCGTGGCTATGGCTACACCTTC. It is translated as CASSHLRQARGYGYTF.